Below, 16 T cell receptor beta chains from the same sample are listed, as sequenced in a study of blood T cell repertoires in COVID-19 (dated by TCRdb to 2019 to 2021). The library was produced with the immunoSEQ multiplex PCR assay. Held by TCRdb, this immuneACCESS table contains in-frame sequences only and omits some clones. Under half of the omission traces to an unresolved V gene where checked; the cause of the rest is unknown. The sample table shows about 250,000 clones, and roughly 86% are seen once. The ten largest clones capture over 5.5% of the sample. The sample taken for sequencing was peripheral blood. These receptors all stem from a woman older than 75 with COVID-19, enrolled during active disease.

This chain uses TRBV28 with TRBJ2-3; a weak D match, TRBD1 (5 bases). The germline CDR1 and CDR2 sequences are MDHEN and SYDVKM. This CDR3 is 13 amino acids long. Trimming took 6 bases from V and 0 from J, leaving 7 bases between them. CDR3: CASRQDSTDTQYF. The CDR3 bases are TGTGCCAGCAGACAGGACAGCACAGATACGCAGTATTTT.

This clone has just one count. The J gene is TRBJ2-3, the V gene TRBV6-6; TRBD2 matches at 8 bases. V was pared by 7 bases and J by 1 base, with 1 base of the junction left unmatched. Germline-derived CDR1 and CDR2 are MNHNY and SVGAGI (reference sequence). The CDR3 length is 13 residues. The CDR3 region has the DNA TGTGCCAGCAAACTAGCGGGCACAGATACGCAGTATTTT. Translating it yields CASKLAGTDTQYF.

The rearrangement joins TRBV6-5 to TRBJ1-2, with 7 bases lining up with TRBD1. The V segment lost 6 bases and the J segment 7 bases; nucleotides outside the gene matches: 8. Germline values: CDR1 MNHEY, CDR2 SVGAGI. The CDR3 consists of 13 residues. CDR3 sequence: CASRQSGGGGYTF. The CDR3 DNA reads as TGTGCCAGCAGGCAATCAGGGGGAGGTGGCTACACCTTC.

This clone occurred once. This rearrangement joins TRBV7-2 to TRBJ2-7; D gene ambiguous. There are 11 residues in the CDR3. CDR1 and CDR2 (germline): SGHTA, FQGNSA. V dropped 3 bases and J dropped 2 bases, with 2 bases sitting between them. In DNA, the CDR3 is TGTGCCAGCAGCTTCACCTACGAGCAGTACTTC. This codes for CASSFTYEQYF.

The V gene is TRBV18, the J gene TRBJ2-6; D possibly corresponds to TRBD1 (5 bases). Germline V lookup: CDR1 KGHSH, CDR2 LQKENI. The CDR3 consists of 16 residues. V was clipped by 2 bases and J by 4 bases, with 12 bases between them. The CDR3 coding sequence is TGTGCCAGCTCACCAGCCAGGGCGGCAGGGGCCAACGTCCTGACTTTC. It is translated as CASSPARAAGANVLTF.

CDR3 sequence: CASRQGVGGYTF. The DNA for the CDR3 is TGTGCCAGCAGACAGGGTGTGGGTGGCTACACCTTC. The chain has TRBV6-5 and TRBJ1-2; tentatively, D is TRBD1 (6 bases). The CDR3 is 12 amino acids. V was pared by 6 bases and J by 7 bases, with 12 bases between. CDR1 and CDR2 (germline): MNHEY, SVGAGI.

The V call is TRBV19, the J call TRBJ2-7; TRBD1 matches at 11 bases. The length of the CDR3 is 15 residues. J lost 5 bases, V lost 5 bases, and 8 bases had no gene match. In germline, CDR1 is LNHDA, CDR2 SQIVND (reference sequence). CDR3 protein: CASSASQDRGHEQYF. The CDR3 DNA sequence: TGTGCCAGTAGTGCTAGCCAGGACAGGGGGCACGAGCAGTACTTC. Using reference TRBV19 and TRBJ2-7 for the parts outside the CDR3, the full variable domain is DGGITQSPKYLFRKEGQNVTLSCEQNLNHDAMYWYRQDPGQGLRLIYYSQIVNDFQKGDIAEGYSVSREKKESFPLTVTSAQKNPTAFYLCASSASQDRGHEQYFGPGTRLTVT.

V usage is TRBV5-1 and J usage is TRBJ1-2; D is unresolved. V gave up 0 bases and J gave up 6 bases, with 6 bases separating them. Germline loops: CDR1 SGHRS, CDR2 YFSETQ. This CDR3 comprises 12 residues. The DNA of the CDR3 is TGCGCCAGCAGCTTGGTGGCGGATGGCTACACCTTC. Its protein product is CASSLVADGYTF.

The chain employs TRBV18 and TRBJ1-3; 9 bases align to TRBD1. V lost 6 bases to trimming and J lost 2 bases; unmatched junction nucleotides: 5. The germline gives CDR1 KGHSH, CDR2 LQKENI. This CDR3 contains 15 residues. DNA of the CDR3: TGTGCCAGCTCCCCGGGACAGGGAGCTGGAAACACCATATATTTT. Amino acid sequence: CASSPGQGAGNTIYF.

The gene calls are TRBV7-2 and TRBJ2-5; possibly TRBD2 for D (5 bases). The V end lost 5 bases, the J end lost 0 bases, and 16 bases lay between the germline ends. Germline assignment: CDR1 SGHTA and CDR2 FQGNSA. CDR3 length equals 16 residues. The chain's CDR3 is CASSPTKREYQETQYF. The DNA of the CDR3 is TGTGCCAGCAGCCCTACAAAGAGGGAGTACCAAGAGACCCAGTACTTC.

V and J are TRBV23-1 and TRBJ2-7; 9 nucleotides match TRBD1. TRBV23-1 is labeled an ORF, and its function is uncertain. The trim removed 3 bases at V and 4 bases at J, leaving 7 bases unmatched. This CDR3 contains 15 residues. The CDR3 is CASSQLGQGSYEQYF. CDR3 bases: TGCGCCAGCAGTCAGCTGGGACAGGGAAGTTACGAGCAGTACTTC.

V gene TRBV6-1 combines with J gene TRBJ1-3, with D hard to call. V was pared by 2 bases and J by 4 bases, with 6 bases between. The CDR3 runs to 13 residues. Looked up from germline, CDR1 is MNHNS and CDR2 is SASEGT. In DNA form, the CDR3 reads TGTGCCAGCAGTGAAATTCGGGGAAACACCATATATTTT. Residues: CASSEIRGNTIYF.

The chain joins TRBV7-3 to TRBJ2-5; D is possibly TRBD1 (6 bases). From germline, CDR1 is SGHTA and CDR2 FQGTGA. The CDR3 runs 13 residues. Trimming cost V 6 bases and J 2 bases, with 10 bases left between them. This chain's CDR3 is CASSWTAQETQYF. For the CDR3, the DNA is TGTGCCAGCAGTTGGACAGCACAAGAGACCCAGTACTTC.

The chain links TRBV5-1 to TRBJ1-5, with 10 bases matching TRBD1. This CDR3 is 16 amino acids long. The junction had 10 bases not matched to a gene; V was cut back by 4 bases and J by 6 bases. CDR1 is SGHRS, CDR2 YFSETQ, per germline. For the CDR3, the DNA is TGCGCCAGCAGCCCAGGGGGACAGGGGATAGGTCAGCCCCAGCATTTT. Its translation is CASSPGGQGIGQPQHF.

This chain uses TRBV7-2 with TRBJ2-5; 11 bases align to TRBD2. This CDR3 has 14 amino acids. The V and J ends lost 4 bases and 3 bases, in that order; junction bases with no gene match: 1. CDR1 and CDR2 from the germline V gene are SGHTA and FQGNSA. As DNA, the CDR3 is TGTGCCAGCAGCTCGACTAGCGGGAAAGAGACCCAGTACTTC. Translation: CASSSTSGKETQYF. Full variable domain (outside the CDR3, taken from reference TRBV7-2 and TRBJ2-5): GAGVSQSPSNKVTEKGKDVELRCDPISGHTALYWYRQSLGQGLEFLIYFQGNSAPDKSGLPSDRFSAERTGGSVSTLTIQRTQQEDSAVYLCASSSTSGKETQYFGPGTRLLVL.

In regard to this clone: Additional DNA sequences in this sample encode the identical CDR3. CDR3 in amino acids: CSVDSSTDTQYF. The CDR3 DNA reads as TGCAGCGTTGATTCTAGCACAGATACGCAGTATTTT. J is TRBJ2-3 and V is TRBV29-1; the D is unclear. Trimming removed 3 bases from V and 0 bases from J, with 4 bases in between. The CDR3 has 12 residues. Germline CDR1 is SQVTM and CDR2 is ANQGSEA.